This passage covers 6 T cell receptor beta chains from one sample sequenced in a study of shared clonotypes between healthy human individuals. Using immunoSEQ multiplex PCR, the repertoire was profiled, and TCRdb retains in-frame clones only, with some absent. The table lists about a million clones, over 60% of them singletons. The specimen was memory CD4+ T cells sorted from blood. The subset was: CD45RA-negative fraction. Receptors originate from a man younger than 35 in good health.

The V call is TRBV6-6, the J call TRBJ2-3; either TRBD1 or TRBD2 may fit D (5 bases each). The CDR3 is 13 residues long. The V end was cut by 7 bases, the J end by 1 base, with 9 bases between. Germline CDR1 and CDR2: MNHNY and SVGAGI (reference sequence). In DNA, the CDR3 is TGTGCCAGCACGGGACCCCGCACAGATACGCAGTATTTT. Its protein product is CASTGPRTDTQYF.

The chain employs TRBV10-1 and TRBJ2-5; D is unresolved. The CDR3 runs 13 residues. Germline V lookup: CDR1 WNHNN, CDR2 SYGVQD (reference sequence). Deletions cut 4 bases from V and 5 bases from J, with 11 bases between. The CDR3 sequence: CASSGARLETQYF. The CDR3 DNA follows: TGCGCCAGCAGTGGAGCTAGGTTGGAGACCCAGTACTTC.

This chain connects TRBV4-1 to TRBJ2-7, with TRBD2 matching over 9 bases. Germline values: CDR1 MGHRA, CDR2 YSYEKL. After removal of 1 base from V and 6 bases from J, the junction contained 7 bases not matched to a gene. This CDR3 is 15 amino acids long. The DNA for the CDR3 is TGCGCCAGCAGCCAAGTTTCCCTAGCGGGGCGCGAGCAGTACTTC. Its protein product is CASSQVSLAGREQYF.

Regarding this clone: This CDR3 is also generated by other DNA sequences in the sample. The chain employs TRBV18 and TRBJ2-7; TRBD2 might be the D (5 bases). The CDR3 is 12 residues long. Germline-derived CDR1 and CDR2 are KGHSH and LQKENI. V was pared by 2 bases and J by 3 bases, with 5 bases between. CDR3 amino acids: CASSPAGYEQYF. The DNA for the CDR3 is TGTGCCAGCTCACCAGCGGGCTACGAGCAGTACTTC.

The chain combines TRBV7-9 with TRBJ2-4; 7 positions match TRBD1. CDR1 and CDR2 (germline): SEHNR, FQNEAQ (reference sequence). The CDR3 has 12 amino acids. With V trimmed by 5 bases and J by 11 bases, 6 bases remained unmatched. CDR3 DNA sequence: TGTGCCAGCAGCATCGACAGGGATGTTCAGTACTTC. Its protein product is CASSIDRDVQYF.

J is TRBJ1-1 and V is TRBV28; D might be TRBD1 (5 bases). Trimming left V 6 bases short and J 1 base short, with 15 bases between. The CDR3 spans 15 residues. Germline values: CDR1 MDHEN, CDR2 SYDVKM. The CDR3 bases are TGTGCCAGCAGCCCTGCAGGGACCTGGAACACTGAAGCTTTCTTT. This sequence encodes CASSPAGTWNTEAFF.